This T cell receptor beta chain is drawn from a study of blood T cell repertoires in COVID-19 (TCRdb year 2020). Regarding the study in general: Samples covering the acute and convalescent phases of COVID-19 were provided by collaborators in the United States, Italy and Spain. Deeply sampled blood TCRbeta repertoires from subjects exposed to, actively infected with, or recovered from COVID-19 were included in the dataset. A de-identified subject ID, COVID-19 status, age in years and sex were almost always included in the sample metadata. The prospective study material was composed of cDNA or gDNA derived from T cells, B-cell-depleted T cells, or PBMCs. The repertoires were released in a freely available public database intended as a resource for research on the immune response to SARS-CoV-2. Where available, HLA class I and class II types were obtained from metadata supplied by the sample provider rather than from assay-based typing. The samples were drawn from two sources: the first 160 participants of the ongoing ImmuneRACE study, and fewer than 1,500 subjects contributed by 6 global collaborators.

Whole blood was collected in K2EDTA tubes by collaborating institutions according to the institutions' own protocols. For TCRbeta analysis, collaborators shipped samples in one of three forms: frozen whole blood, isolated PBMCs, or DNA extracted from either of those sample types. Here is what the overall study found, with its caveats: How much clinical and demographic metadata was included differed by source and by participant, and the metadata was provided uncurated.

TCRbeta CDR3 regions were amplified from genomic DNA by means of the immunoSEQ Assay, a bias-controlled multiplex PCR. Concerning the study's data processing: The number of nucleated cells in each sample was estimated by amplification of reference gene primers within the assay. To quantify the absolute abundance of each unique TCRbeta CDR3 rearrangement, sequence reads were collapsed and filtered. For each sample, productive Simpson clonality was calculated by taking the square root of Simpson's diversity index across productive rearrangements. TCRdb re-hosts the immuneACCESS table, in-frame sequences only. Its copies lack some clones; in the studies checked, an unresolved V gene accounts for under half of them, and the cause for the rest is not known. V and J calls and clone size are those listed in that table; D and trimming were worked out from the DNA. The sample table records tens of thousands of clones; approximately 88% of these occur just once. 6% to 7.5% of the sample is held by the ten biggest clonotypes.

As to this clone: This clone's antigen is unknown. It has no much larger one-base neighbor in the sample; base qualities were not kept.

Measured from the cysteine to the phenylalanine, the CDR3 is 13 residues long. CDR3 DNA only is kept here, 39 bases in frame from base 1. Cut back by 7 bases and 1 base, the V and J ends lie 10 bases apart. The germline V gene encodes CDR1 MNHEY and CDR2 SMNVEV (reference sequence). The chain links TRBV27 with TRBJ1-1, with TRBD1 as a weak D call on 5 bases. This TCR came from a woman of 80 years or more with acute or convalescent COVID-19. The sample was peripheral blood. The CDR3 has the sequence CASMGLGNTEAFF. The DNA sequence is TGTGCCAGCATGGGGCTTGGGAACACTGAAGCTTTCTTT.